A single sample gave rise to the 5 T cell receptor beta chains below, sequenced in a study of breast tumors, draining lymph nodes, adjacent tissues. TCRdb reprocessed the multiplex PCR reads with MiXCR, giving one entry per CDR3 protein. The sample contains under 250,000 distinct CDR3 sequences, 32% of which appear only once. The lymph nodes were axillary draining lymph nodes from breast cancer patients. Source material: axillary lymph node tissue. These receptors all stem from a female donor with breast cancer. Some clones in this sample may be carry-over from other donors' samples.

This clonotype showed up many times. The V and J genes are TRBV28 and TRBJ2-4; D may be TRBD2 (5 bases). The V gene's germline CDR1 is MDHEN and CDR2 SYDVKM. Trimming took off 10 bases at V and 0 bases at J, with 16 bases between the two ends. This CDR3 contains 15 residues. This chain's CDR3 is CATRGRTVAKNIQYF. The CDR3 coding sequence is TGTGCCACCAGAGGGCGGACGGTAGCCAAAAACATTCAGTACTTC. Together with reference TRBV28 and TRBJ2-4, the CDR3 gives the full variable domain: DVKVTQSSRYLVKRTGEKVFLECVQDMDHENMFWYRQDPGLGLRLIYFSYDVKMKEKGDIPEGYSVSREKKERFSLILESASTNQTSMYLCATRGRTVAKNIQYFGAGTRLSVL.

This clonotype was observed a handful of times. A much larger clone lies a single base off, so this may be a read error. The CDR3 protein is CASRRGRGAYEQYF. CDR3 coding DNA: TGTGCCAGCCGCAGGGGTAGGGGGGCTTACGAGCAGTACTTC. The chain carries TRBV5-4 and TRBJ2-7; the D gene could be TRBD1 or TRBD2 (6 bases each). Germline V gene data show CDR1 as SGHNT and CDR2 as YYREEE (reference sequence). The CDR3 consists of 14 residues. V lost 7 bases, J lost 4 bases, and 18 bases lay in between.

This clonotype has ten or more counts. The gene calls are TRBV6-6 and TRBJ1-2; the D gene is possibly TRBD1 (6 bases). V shed 7 bases and J shed 8 bases, with 26 bases lying between them. There are 16 residues in the CDR3. In germline, CDR1 is MNHNY, CDR2 SVGAGI (reference sequence). The CDR3 region has the DNA TGTGCCAGCACCCCTTCGAGGCGGGCAGGGGACGTGGGCTACACCTTC. Its protein product is CASTPSRRAGDVGYTF.

There are many counts of this clonotype. The chain's CDR3 is CAWSQTSKGQPQHF. The CDR3 DNA follows: TGTGCCTGGAGTCAAACATCGAAAGGTCAGCCCCAGCATTTT. The chain combines TRBV30 with TRBJ1-5; D unclear. This CDR3 contains 14 residues. The germline CDR1 and CDR2 sequences are GTSNPN and SVGIG (reference sequence). Trimming stripped 2 bases from V and 6 bases from J, with 14 bases between. Full variable domain (outside the CDR3, taken from reference TRBV30 and TRBJ1-5): SQTIHQWPATLVQPVGSPLSLECTVEGTSNPNLYWYRQAAGRGLQLLFYSVGIGQISSEVPQNLSASRPQDRQFILSSKKLLLSDSGFYLCAWSQTSKGQPQHFGDGTRLSIL.

This clonotype was found many times. The J gene is TRBJ2-7, the V gene TRBV3-1; D is undetermined. V gave up 3 bases and J gave up 6 bases, with 9 bases separating them. Germline V gene data show CDR1 as LGHDT and CDR2 as YNNKEL (reference sequence). The CDR3 contains 12 residues. The CDR3 DNA follows: TGTGCCAGCAGCCATTTGGGTGGCGAGCAGTACTTC. This sequence encodes CASSHLGGEQYF.